Described below is a single TCR beta chain sequence and its context. This sample was taken from a study of blood T cell repertoires in COVID-19. Data came from immunoSEQ multiplex PCR; TCRdb stores just in-frame clones and leaves some out. The repertoire includes fewer than 500,000 clones, roughly four fifths of them detected once, and more than 0.85% sits in the top ten. The germline V gene encodes CDR1 GTSNPN and CDR2 SVGIG (reference sequence). Trimming left V 5 bases short and J 1 base short, with 20 bases between. This CDR3 is 16 amino acids long. This chain joins TRBV30 and TRBJ1-2; maybe TRBD1 (5 bases). The sequence derives from a human donor with acute or convalescent COVID-19. The donor label of this sample is uncertain. The sequenced sample was peripheral blood. This chain's CDR3 is CAWHTPAGIFNYGYTF. The CDR3 region has the DNA TGTGCCTGGCACACACCCGCAGGGATTTTTAACTATGGCTACACCTTC.